The text below deals with one TCR beta chain. Clones were read by immunoSEQ multiplex PCR, and TCRdb kept only the in-frame ones, dropping some. The data hold roughly 1,100,000 clones, with under 80% observed a single time. This sample is drawn from a study of shared clonotypes between healthy human individuals. Trimming cost V 1 base and J 7 bases, with 14 bases left between them. The CDR3 loop spans 14 amino acids. Germline CDR1 is SGHRS and CDR2 is YFSETQ. The receptor's source is a young man in good health. This chain joins TRBV5-1 and TRBJ1-2, with D possibly matching TRBD1 (6 bases). Material for sequencing was memory CD4+ T cells sorted from blood. The subset is: CD45RA-negative fraction. CDR3 in DNA: TGCGCCAGCAGCTTGAGCACAGGGCAGGGTGGCTACACCTTC. Translated, it gives CASSLSTGQGGYTF.